Listed below are T cell receptor beta chains from one sample, sequenced in a study of shared clonotypes between healthy human individuals. Sequencing was performed with immunoSEQ multiplex PCR; in TCRdb, only in-frame clones are kept and a portion is missing. The sample has approximately 530,000 clones, approximately 95% seen once; the top ten hold about 0.068%. Sequencing was carried out using naive CD4+ T cells sorted from blood. The receptors were sampled from a woman in her 30s in good health. Both conserved end residues are part of each CDR3. D genes are given only for firm matches. Clone size is stated in some rows and not others, as once, few, many or a class when expanded.

v_gene	abundance	d_gene	j_gene	CDR3nt	CDR3aa
TRBV7-3	-	-	TRBJ2-7	TGTGCCAGCAGCCTACGGTCGGGTGGCGTCTACGAGCAGTACTTC	CASSLRSGGVYEQYF
TRBV28	once	TRBD1	TRBJ1-1	TGTGCCAGCAGTTTTAGGGACAGGCTGAACACTGAAGCTTTCTTT	CASSFRDRLNTEAFF
TRBV28	-	-	TRBJ1-2	TGTGCCAGCAGTTTACCCGACAGCTATGGCTACACCTTC	CASSLPDSYGYTF
TRBV28	-	-	TRBJ1-2	TGTGCCAGCAGTTTGGGGGCGAAGGGCTACACCTTC	CASSLGAKGYTF
TRBV2	-	-	TRBJ2-7	TGTGCCAGCAGCGCCCAGGGTACCCCCTACGAGCAGTACTTC	CASSAQGTPYEQYF
TRBV5-1	-	-	TRBJ2-5	TGCGCCAGCAGCTTCTATAAAGAGACCCAGTACTTC	CASSFYKETQYF
TRBV6-5	-	-	TRBJ2-1	TGTGCCAGCAGTCCAGACTCCTGGGGATCTGAGCAGTTCTTC	CASSPDSWGSEQFF
TRBV5-4	-	-	TRBJ2-7	TGTGCCAGCAGCTTGGGTTACGAGCAGTACTTC	CASSLGYEQYF
TRBV28	-	TRBD1	TRBJ1-1	TGTGCCAGCATGCTTCCCTCATGGGGGACAGTTGAAGCTTTCTTT	CASMLPSWGTVEAFF
TRBV2	-	-	TRBJ2-3	TGTGCCAGCAGTGAATATAATACGCAGTATTTT	CASSEYNTQYF
TRBV28	-	-	TRBJ2-1	TGTGCCAGCAGTTTTATGAATGAGCAGTTCTTC	CASSFMNEQFF
TRBV18	-	TRBD2	TRBJ2-1	TGTGCCAGCTCACTTAATACACTAGCGGGAGGACCTCATGAGCAGTTCTTC	CASSLNTLAGGPHEQFF
TRBV2	-	-	TRBJ2-7	TGTGCCAGCAGGGAAAGGGGCAACTCCTACGAGCAGTACTTC	CASRERGNSYEQYF
TRBV10-2	-	TRBD2	TRBJ2-5	TGCGCCAGCAGTGAGTCGGAACCGGGACTAGCGGGAGAGACCCAGTACTTC	CASSESEPGLAGETQYF
TRBV28	-	-	TRBJ1-4	TGTGCCAGCAGTTTGGCGACAGCCGTGATGCAAAAACTGTTTTTT	CASSLATAVMQKLFF
TRBV15	-	-	TRBJ1-2	TGTGCCACCAGCTACCCGGGTCTGGACTATGGCTACACCTTC	CATSYPGLDYGYTF
TRBV12-5	-	TRBD2	TRBJ2-1	TGTGCTAGTGGCCCTGGGAGGGGTGTAAGCTCCTACAATGAGCAGTTCTTC	CASGPGRGVSSYNEQFF
TRBV2	-	-	TRBJ2-1	TGTGCCAGCAGAAGGTTAGCGGAGCAGTTCTTC	CASRRLAEQFF
TRBV27	-	-	TRBJ2-1	TGTGCCAGCAGTTCTCAGGGGAACCCCTACAATGAGCAGTTCTTC	CASSSQGNPYNEQFF
TRBV11-2	-	-	TRBJ1-4	TGTGCCAGCAGCTTAGTGGACGGATTAAATGAAAAACTGTTTTTT	CASSLVDGLNEKLFF
TRBV27	-	TRBD2	TRBJ2-5	TGTGCCAGCAGTTTAAGGGCTAGCGGGAGTCCTGAGACCCAGTACTTC	CASSLRASGSPETQYF
TRBV5-1	few	-	TRBJ1-1	TGCGCCAGCAGCTTGGACGAAACTGAAGCTTTCTTT	CASSLDETEAFF
TRBV11-1	-	TRBD1	TRBJ2-7	TGTGCCAGCAGCTCGGGACAGAACTCCTACGAGCAGTACTTC	CASSSGQNSYEQYF
TRBV19	-	TRBD2	TRBJ2-3	TGTGCCAGTAGTGTAGCGGGCGCCTGGCGGGGAGATACGCAGTATTTT	CASSVAGAWRGDTQYF
TRBV28	-	-	TRBJ1-6	TGTGCCTACCAGGGACTTAATTCACCCCTCCACTTT	CAYQGLNSPLHF
TRBV25-1	-	-	TRBJ1-2	TGTGCCAGCAGCACCACCGCAAAGGGAGGGTATGGCTACACCTTC	CASSTTAKGGYGYTF
TRBV7-2	-	TRBD1	TRBJ1-1	TGTGCCAGCAGCTTCGACAGGGCGGAGACTGAAGCTTTCTTT	CASSFDRAETEAFF
TRBV28	-	-	TRBJ2-7	TGTGCCAGCAGTTATACGGGTGAAAACTACGAGCAGTACTTC	CASSYTGENYEQYF
TRBV6-6	-	TRBD1	TRBJ2-7	TGTGCCAGCCTAGACCGAACAGGGGGCCCCTACGAGCAGTACTTC	CASLDRTGGPYEQYF
TRBV5-1	few	-	TRBJ1-2	TGCGCCAGCAGCGCGATCCACGGGGACTATGGCTACACCTTC	CASSAIHGDYGYTF
TRBV19	-	TRBD1	TRBJ1-2	TGTGCCAGTAGTATGGGACAGAACTATGGCTACACCTTC	CASSMGQNYGYTF
TRBV11-2	-	-	TRBJ1-2	TGTGCCAGCAGCACCGGGACGGACTATGGCTACACCTTC	CASSTGTDYGYTF
TRBV6-5	-	TRBD1	TRBJ2-5	TGTGCCAGCAGTTACGGGGACAGGGTGGAGACCCAGTACTTC	CASSYGDRVETQYF
TRBV6-5	-	TRBD1	TRBJ2-7	TGTGCCAGCAGTTCACCCGGGACAGGTTCCTACGAGCAGTACTTC	CASSSPGTGSYEQYF
TRBV5-4	-	-	TRBJ2-7	TGTGCCAGCAGCCCCCACGGAGGCACAATCTACGAGCAGTACTTC	CASSPHGGTIYEQYF
TRBV4-1	-	-	TRBJ2-7	TGCGCCAGCAGCCAAGATGTGACCACGTTACCCTACGAGCAGTACTTC	CASSQDVTTLPYEQYF
TRBV28	-	-	TRBJ2-1	TGTGCCAGCAGTTTCCAACAATATTGGTTCTTC	CASSFQQYWFF
TRBV19	-	TRBD2	TRBJ2-7	TGTGCCAGTAGAGGGCGACTAGCGGGAGGCTCTTCCTACGAGCAGTACTTC	CASRGRLAGGSSYEQYF
TRBV5-4	once	TRBD2	TRBJ2-1	TGTGCCAGCAGTTCCGGGACTAGCGGGAACTATGAGCAGTTCTTC	CASSSGTSGNYEQFF
TRBV4-1	few	TRBD1	TRBJ1-5	TGCGCCAGCAGCCGCACCGGGACAGGGCGCAATCAGCCCCAGCATTTT	CASSRTGTGRNQPQHF
TRBV18	-	TRBD2	TRBJ2-1	TGTGCCAGCTCACCGGGACTAGCGTCCTTATACAATGAGCAGTTCTTC	CASSPGLASLYNEQFF
TRBV2	-	-	TRBJ2-1	TGTGCCAGCGGCGGGACAGCATACAATGAGCAGTTCTTC	CASGGTAYNEQFF
TRBV18	-	-	TRBJ2-7	TGTGCCAGCTCACCGGGGACGGCATCCTACGAGCAGTACTTC	CASSPGTASYEQYF
TRBV7-9	-	-	TRBJ2-6	TGTGCCAGCAGCTTAGGGGGTTCTGGGGCCAACGTCCTGACTTTC	CASSLGGSGANVLTF
TRBV4-1	-	TRBD2	TRBJ2-7	TGCGCCAGCAGCCAAGGACGGACTAGCGGGAGGGATTACGAGCAGTACTTC	CASSQGRTSGRDYEQYF
TRBV29-1	-	-	TRBJ2-2	TGCAGCGTTGGTAGGAACACCGGGGAGCTGTTTTTT	CSVGRNTGELFF
TRBV7-2	-	-	TRBJ1-6	TGTGCCAGCGGACCAAACCCCCTCCGGAGCTCCTATAATTCACCCCTCCACTTT	CASGPNPLRSSYNSPLHF
TRBV9	-	TRBD2	TRBJ2-1	TGTGCCAGCAGTGCGACTAGCGGGACTGAATACAATGAGCAGTTCTTC	CASSATSGTEYNEQFF
TRBV28	-	-	TRBJ2-5	TGTGCCAGCAGACCAAGATTACAAGAGACCCAGTACTTC	CASRPRLQETQYF